This paragraph covers one T cell receptor beta chain sequence. Its specificity is not known. This entry is derived from a study of blood T cells in healthy people across ages. Study-level points and caveats: Age showed a roughly linear inverse relationship with TCR beta diversity per million T cells.

No fewer than 6 million PBMCs went into each sample. Germline V lookup: CDR1 SGHRS, CDR2 YFSETQ. The CDR3 runs to 17 residues. V gave up 6 bases and J gave up 1 base; unmatched junction bases: 14. A second roughly 6 to 12 cycle PCR used barcoded and J-beta primers. Unique molecular identifiers of 12 random nucleotides labeled each cDNA. TCRdb redid the calling of the 5' RACE reads with MiXCR, one entry per CDR3 protein. The repertoire has approximately 850,000 distinct CDR3 sequences, 40% to 50% of them found once; the top ten carry roughly 19%. The genes are TRBV5-1 and TRBJ2-3; TRBD2 agrees at 7 bases. The source of this sequence is a man aged 55 to 69 in good health. Sequencing was carried out using blood. Written as DNA, the CDR3 is TGCGCCAGCAAGAAGTCCGCTGAGCGGGGTCGCACAGATACGCAGTATTTT. Encoded protein: CASKKSAERGRTDTQYF.